A selection of T cell receptor beta chains follows, all from one sample in a study of T-cell memory formation after mild COVID-19. TCRdb reanalysed the 5' RACE reads using MiXCR and keeps one entry per CDR3 protein. The sample contains 110,000 or so distinct CDR3 sequences, 22% of which appear only once. The sample taken for sequencing was PBMCs or a T cell subset sorted from them (not recorded which). These receptors were taken from a man aged 18 to 29 who had mild COVID-19 (a few samples of this study predate the infection). Cell type and time point are not known. The CDR3 runs from the conserved cysteine through the conserved F or W. D genes are given only for firm matches. Part of the rows lack a size; the others show once, few, many or a class for expanded clones.

v_call	j_call	clone_size	d_call	cdr3_aa	cdr3_nt
TRBV29-1	TRBJ2-3	NA	NA	CSVELDRDTDTQYF	TGCAGCGTCGAACTGGACAGAGACACAGATACGCAGTATTTT
TRBV5-1	TRBJ1-1	few	NA	CASSLWGFNTEAFF	TGCGCCAGCAGCTTGTGGGGTTTTAACACTGAAGCTTTCTTT
TRBV4-1	TRBJ1-2	few	TRBD1	CASSQGRTGWSYTF	TGCGCCAGCAGCCAAGGCAGGACAGGGTGGAGCTACACCTTC
TRBV29-1	TRBJ2-1	many	NA	CSVDNPGPPGPRGRNEQFF	TGCAGCGTTGATAATCCGGGACCTCCGGGACCTCGGGGGAGGAATGAGCAGTTCTTC
TRBV7-9	TRBJ2-5	NA	NA	CASSPHLGQETQYF	TGTGCCAGCAGCCCCCACCTGGGACAAGAGACCCAGTACTTC
TRBV25-1	TRBJ1-2	NA	NA	CASSEYESFYGYTF	TGTGCCAGCAGTGAATATGAGAGTTTCTATGGCTACACCTTC
TRBV27	TRBJ2-2	few	NA	CASSLGGASGELFF	TGTGCCAGCAGTTTAGGTGGGGCATCCGGGGAGCTGTTTTTT
TRBV6-8	TRBJ2-5	NA	TRBD1	CASSRVRQGKETQYF	TGTGCCAGCAGCCGCGTGAGACAGGGGAAAGAGACCCAGTACTTC
TRBV4-1	TRBJ2-1	NA	NA	CASSQPPGGRPYNEQFF	TGCGCCAGCAGCCAACCCCCCGGGGGGCGTCCCTACAATGAGCAGTTCTTC
TRBV27	TRBJ1-1	NA	TRBD1	CASRRQGAQAEAFF	TGTGCCAGCAGGAGACAGGGGGCGCAGGCTGAAGCTTTCTTT
TRBV13	TRBJ1-1	few	TRBD1	CASSAGQGNTEAFF	TGTGCCAGCAGCGCCGGACAGGGGAACACTGAAGCTTTCTTT
TRBV29-1	TRBJ2-2	NA	TRBD1	CSAADRGRDTGELFF	TGCAGCGCCGCAGACAGGGGTCGGGACACCGGGGAGCTGTTTTTT
TRBV29-1	TRBJ2-7	NA	NA	CSVAVVSYEQYF	TGCAGCGTTGCTGTGGTCTCCTACGAGCAGTACTTC
TRBV7-2	TRBJ1-2	NA	TRBD1	CASSPDRGIYGYTF	TGTGCCAGCAGCCCAGACAGGGGTATATATGGCTACACCTTC
TRBV4-1	TRBJ1-2	few	NA	CASSQVPGLNYGYTF	TGCGCCAGCAGCCAAGTTCCGGGGCTAAACTATGGCTACACCTTC
TRBV9	TRBJ2-7	few	TRBD1	CASSMGQGDYEQYF	TGTGCCAGCAGCATGGGACAGGGTGACTACGAGCAGTACTTC
TRBV4-2	TRBJ2-3	few	TRBD2	CASSQDTSGWVTDTQYF	TGTGCCAGCAGCCAAGATACTAGCGGGTGGGTCACAGATACGCAGTATTTT
TRBV4-1	TRBJ2-7	few	TRBD2	CASSQDQRGTYEQYF	TGCGCCAGCAGCCAAGATCAGCGGGGGACCTACGAGCAGTACTTC
TRBV5-1	TRBJ1-2	NA	NA	CASSLLGTEGYTF	TGCGCCAGCAGCTTGTTAGGCACAGAAGGCTACACCTTC
TRBV30	TRBJ1-2	NA	NA	CAWSVTGNGYTF	TGTGCCTGGAGTGTTACGGGGAATGGCTACACCTTC
TRBV12-3/TRBV12-4	TRBJ2-7	few	TRBD1	CASSSAGGSRYEQYF	TGTGCCAGCAGTTCAGCAGGGGGCTCCCGCTACGAGCAGTACTTC
TRBV11-2	TRBJ2-1	few	NA	CASLGAPREQFF	TGTGCCAGCCTGGGGGCCCCGCGGGAGCAGTTCTTC
TRBV5-1	TRBJ2-7	NA	TRBD2	CASSLTSGGAYEQYF	TGCGCCAGCAGCCTGACTAGCGGGGGGGCCTACGAGCAGTACTTC
TRBV11-1	TRBJ2-2	NA	NA	CASSGSGETGELFF	TGTGCCAGCAGCGGTTCCGGGGAAACCGGGGAGCTGTTTTTT
TRBV25-1	TRBJ1-6	few	TRBD1	CASRWGQTNSPLHF	TGTGCCAGCAGGTGGGGACAGACCAATTCACCCCTCCACTTT
TRBV6-2/TRBV6-3	TRBJ1-2	NA	TRBD1	CASSYPGTGGYGYTF	TGTGCCAGCAGTTACCCAGGGACAGGCGGATATGGCTACACCTTC
TRBV18	TRBJ2-5	few	NA	CASSPSPVQSETQYF	TGTGCCAGCTCACCATCCCCCGTGCAAAGTGAGACCCAGTACTTC
TRBV7-8	TRBJ2-7	NA	TRBD2	CASSLLGGGSYEQYF	TGTGCCAGCAGCTTATTGGGCGGCGGGAGCTACGAGCAGTACTTC
TRBV5-6	TRBJ2-3	few	NA	CASSLRSTSSTDTQYF	TGTGCCAGCAGCTTGAGGTCAACCTCTAGCACAGATACGCAGTATTTT
TRBV6-1	TRBJ2-7	NA	NA	CATHAMGYSSYEQYF	TGTGCCACCCACGCGATGGGGTATAGCTCCTACGAGCAGTACTTC
TRBV9	TRBJ2-3	NA	NA	CASSATLEADTQYF	TGTGCCAGCAGCGCTACACTGGAGGCAGATACGCAGTATTTT
TRBV24-1	TRBJ2-5	medium-sized	NA	CATSGWGEEETQYF	TGTGCCACCAGCGGATGGGGGGAGGAAGAGACCCAGTACTTC
TRBV5-1	TRBJ2-3	few	NA	CASSKDPPTRDTQYF	TGCGCCAGCAGCAAGGACCCCCCTACTCGCGATACGCAGTATTTT
TRBV4-1	TRBJ2-1	NA	TRBD1	CASSQDRGQGARDEQFF	TGCGCCAGCAGCCAAGACCGAGGACAGGGGGCGCGCGATGAGCAGTTCTTC
TRBV7-9	TRBJ2-1	NA	TRBD2	CASSPTSGYYNEQFF	TGTGCCAGCAGCCCAACTAGCGGATACTACAATGAGCAGTTCTTC
TRBV7-8	TRBJ2-1	many	NA	CASSLPPTSEQFF	TGTGCCAGCAGCTTACCCCCCACCTCTGAGCAGTTCTTC
TRBV15	TRBJ1-6	few	NA	CATSPSRHPSSPLHF	TGTGCCACCAGTCCCTCGAGACACCCTTCGTCACCCCTCCACTTT
TRBV4-3	TRBJ2-2	NA	NA	CASSQDRGYTGELFF	TGCGCCAGCAGCCAAGATAGGGGGTACACCGGGGAGCTGTTTTTT
TRBV27	TRBJ2-3	few	TRBD2	CASSPWTSGATDTQYF	TGTGCCAGCAGTCCCTGGACTAGCGGGGCCACAGATACGCAGTATTTT
TRBV6-2/TRBV6-3	TRBJ2-2	many	NA	CASSYPGELFF	TGTGCCAGCAGTTACCCCGGGGAGCTGTTTTTT
TRBV7-2	TRBJ2-2	few	TRBD2	CASSFSERGARELFF	TGTGCCAGCAGCTTTTCTGAGCGGGGGGCCAGGGAGCTGTTTTTT
TRBV11-2	TRBJ2-7	NA	TRBD1	CASSPPSGQGLYEQYF	TGTGCCAGCAGCCCTCCATCGGGACAGGGGCTTTACGAGCAGTACTTC
TRBV27	TRBJ1-5	NA	NA	CASSPYPGHSNQPQHF	TGTGCCAGCAGTCCCTACCCAGGTCATAGCAATCAGCCCCAGCATTTT
TRBV7-2	TRBJ2-1	NA	NA	CASSLVGGTDEQFF	TGTGCCAGCAGCTTAGTGGGGGGTACCGATGAGCAGTTCTTC
TRBV4-3	TRBJ1-1	NA	NA	CASSRDPNTEAFF	TGCGCCAGCAGCCGGGATCCCAACACTGAAGCTTTCTTT
TRBV2	TRBJ2-5	few	NA	CASSKVGGGAGETQYF	TGTGCCAGCAGTAAAGTCGGAGGGGGGGCCGGGGAGACCCAGTACTTC
TRBV19	TRBJ1-1	few	NA	CASREGNTEAFF	TGTGCCAGTAGAGAGGGGAACACTGAAGCTTTCTTT
TRBV7-8	TRBJ2-2	NA	TRBD2	CASSHGGVTGELFF	TGTGCCAGCAGCCATGGGGGGGTCACCGGGGAGCTGTTTTTT
TRBV6-2/TRBV6-3	TRBJ2-2	NA	NA	CASSSGERSGELFF	TGTGCCAGCAGTTCAGGGGAAAGGAGCGGGGAGCTGTTTTTT
TRBV6-5	TRBJ2-2	NA	NA	CASSYSEFTGELFF	TGTGCCAGCAGTTACTCGGAGTTCACCGGGGAGCTGTTTTTT
TRBV4-1	TRBJ2-1	NA	NA	CASSQSSYNEQFF	TGCGCCAGCAGCCAAAGCTCCTACAATGAGCAGTTCTTC
TRBV7-2	TRBJ1-1	NA	NA	CASSLDREDIPEAFF	TGTGCCAGCAGCTTAGATCGGGAGGACATACCTGAAGCTTTCTTT
TRBV12-3/TRBV12-4	TRBJ2-1	few	TRBD2	CASSVTSGGANEQFF	TGTGCCAGCAGTGTGACTAGCGGGGGGGCAAATGAGCAGTTCTTC
TRBV15	TRBJ1-5	few	NA	CATTSEPWPVFYQPQHF	TGTGCCACCACCTCCGAACCATGGCCCGTATTTTATCAGCCCCAGCATTTT
TRBV27	TRBJ2-7	many	NA	CASSLGGSYEQYF	TGTGCCAGCAGTTTAGGGGGCTCCTACGAGCAGTACTTC